This T cell receptor (beta chain) was captured in a study of blood T cells in healthy people across ages. CDR1 is ENHRY, CDR2 SYGVKD, per germline. Trimming shortened V by 3 bases and J by 8 bases, and 10 bases separated the two germline ends. The CDR3 is made up of 12 amino acids. A J-beta primer mix and a sample-barcoded 5' primer were used in a second PCR of roughly 6 to 11 cycles. MiXCR was run by TCRdb on the 5' RACE reads, yielding one entry per CDR3 protein. This table holds some 800,000 distinct CDR3 sequences, around two fifths found once. The rearrangement joins TRBV10-3 to TRBJ2-5, with D maybe TRBD1 (5 bases). The receptor's source is a man aged 60-69 years in good health. Sequenced: blood. This CDR3 is CAISEKQDTQYF. In nucleotides, the CDR3 is TGTGCCATCAGTGAAAAACAGGATACCCAGTACTTC.